One TCR beta chain is described in this entry. Its antigen remains unidentified. These data belong to a study of graft-versus-host responses after intestinal transplantation. Study as a whole: Transplants given to recipients were multivisceral, liver-intestinal, or isolated intestinal. Every one of the recipients received anti-thymocyte globulin induction and afterwards took tacrolimus and steroids for roughly 3 years.

Clones were sequenced by immunoSEQ multiplex PCR, and TCRdb holds only the in-frame ones, with some missing. The sample consists of 15,000 to 20,000 clones, about 83% of them appearing once. Graft specimens yielded both intraepithelial and lamina propria lymphocytes. With 2 bases clipped from V and 4 bases from J, the junction kept 4 bases outside the gene matches. This CDR3 has 14 amino acids. Germline values: CDR1 MGHDK, CDR2 SYGVNS. Notes on the study in general: There were GvH clones found in recipient marrow, and some of them appeared first in ileum or blood.

The TCR originated in a human patient who received an intestinal transplant, so some T cells may come from the graft donor. The chain recombines TRBV25-1 with TRBJ1-1; 7 bases map to TRBD1. The sample was ileum tissue, taken around 580 days after intestinal transplantation. CDR3 DNA sequence: TGTGCCAGCAGTGAAACAGGGGCCCTCACTGAAGCTTTCTTT. It encodes CASSETGALTEAFF. Using reference TRBV25-1 and TRBJ1-1 for the parts outside the CDR3, the full variable domain is EADIYQTPRYLVIGTGKKITLECSQTMGHDKMYWYQQDPGMELHLIHYSYGVNSTEKGDLSSESTVSRIRTEHFPLTLESARPSHTSQYLCASSETGALTEAFFGQGTRLTVV.